A single sample gave rise to the 21 T cell receptor beta chains below, sequenced in a study of CD4+ T cells in melanoma. Profiling relied on immunoSEQ multiplex PCR, and the TCRdb table lists in-frame clones only, not all of them. Of 45,000 or so clones in the sample, about 88% are singletons; the top ten hold approximately 12%. Sequenced sample: peripheral blood. The receptors shown here come from a human donor with melanoma.

J is TRBJ2-5 and V is TRBV2, with D possibly being TRBD1 (5 bases). The J call may not be correct, given that the DNA end is closer to TRBJ2-7. The germline V gene encodes CDR1 SNHLY and CDR2 FYNNEI. This CDR3 has 14 residues. The CDR3 sequence: CASSVTQGSYEQYF. CDR3 DNA: TGTGCCAGCAGTGTTACCCAGGGCTCCTACGAGCAGTACTTC.

This chain uses TRBV5-6 with TRBJ1-1; D might be TRBD1 (6 bases). The CDR3 spans 14 residues. Trimming stripped 0 bases from V and 7 bases from J, with 13 bases between. CDR1 and CDR2 (germline): SGHDT, YYEEEE. The CDR3 DNA is TGTGCCAGCAGCTTGGGGCCAGGGGCTTTTGAAGCTTTCTTT. It codes for CASSLGPGAFEAFF.

The genes are TRBV5-8 and TRBJ2-1; possibly TRBD1 or TRBD2 for D (6 bases each). Germline V gene lookup returns CDR1 SGHTS and CDR2 YDEGEE. Between the trimmed V and J ends, which lost 6 bases and 1 base, there was a span of 17 bases. The CDR3 consists of 16 residues. Written as DNA, the CDR3 is TGTGCCAGCAACCCGAGGGGGGCAGGATCCTACAATGAGCAGTTCTTC. It codes for CASNPRGAGSYNEQFF.

The chain recombines TRBV7-9 with TRBJ1-5; perhaps TRBD1 as D (5 bases). This CDR3 has 15 amino acids. Germline V gene lookup returns CDR1 SEHNR and CDR2 FQNEAQ (reference sequence). Trimming pared 1 base from V and 7 bases from J, leaving 14 bases between. The CDR3 DNA reads as TGTGCCAGCAGCTTAGACGGTGGGGCTCGGCAGCCCCAGCATTTT. This codes for CASSLDGGARQPQHF.

The chain uses TRBV7-2 and TRBJ2-1; D is possibly TRBD1 (6 bases). CDR1 is SGHTA and CDR2 is FQGNSA in the germline V gene. The V and J ends lost 0 bases and 10 bases respectively, with 10 bases between them. This CDR3 contains 13 residues. The DNA of the CDR3 is TGTGCCAGCAGCTTAGCCTACAGGGACGAGCAGTTCTTC. Its translation: CASSLAYRDEQFF.

J is TRBJ2-1 and V is TRBV10-3, with 8 bases fitting TRBD1. CDR1 and CDR2 (germline): ENHRY, SYGVKD. This CDR3 has 14 amino acids. The V segment lost 2 bases and the J segment 6 bases; nucleotides outside the gene matches: 3. CDR3: CAISEPGQGNEQFF. The CDR3 DNA reads as TGTGCCATCAGTGAGCCCGGACAGGGCAATGAGCAGTTCTTC.

The V call is TRBV11-2, the J call TRBJ2-3, with D hard to call. V gave up 5 bases and J gave up 8 bases, with 11 bases separating them. CDR1 is SGHAT and CDR2 is FQNNGV in the germline V gene. The CDR3 contains 12 residues. CDR3 loop: CASSADRSTQYF. CDR3 coding DNA: TGTGCCAGCAGCGCAGATAGGTCTACGCAGTATTTT.

The chain couples TRBV18 to TRBJ1-4; D might be TRBD1 (5 bases). Between the trimmed V and J ends, which lost 5 bases and 4 bases, there was a span of 14 bases. Germline V gene lookup returns CDR1 KGHSH and CDR2 LQKENI. This CDR3 region has 15 residues. CDR3 region: CASSSRDGHNEKLFF. Written as DNA, the CDR3 is TGTGCCAGCTCATCCCGGGACGGGCATAATGAAAAACTGTTTTTT. Looking up the rest from reference TRBV18 and TRBJ1-4 gives the full variable domain: NAGVMQNPRHLVRRRGQEARLRCSPMKGHSHVYWYRQLPEEGLKFMVYLQKENIIDESGMPKERFSAEFPKEGPSILRIQQVVRGDSAAYFCASSSRDGHNEKLFFGSGTQLSVL.

This clone turned up a few times. This chain uses TRBV5-1 with TRBJ2-2, with D perhaps being TRBD1 or TRBD2 (5 bases each). This CDR3 has 16 residues. Germline loops: CDR1 SGHRS, CDR2 YFSETQ. V lost 4 bases, J lost 5 bases, and 18 bases lay in between. CDR3: CASSPTPGRSTGELFF. DNA for the CDR3: TGCGCCAGCAGCCCCACGCCGGGGCGAAGTACCGGGGAGCTGTTTTTT.

This rearrangement joins TRBV11-1 to TRBJ2-7; possibly TRBD1 or TRBD2 for D (5 bases each). Trimming shortened V by 5 bases and J by 7 bases, and 21 bases separated the two germline ends. The CDR3 covers 15 residues. Germline V CDR1 and CDR2: SGHAT, FQDESV (reference sequence). The CDR3 nucleotides read TGTGCCAGCAGCCCCCCCGGGGCGGGCCCACGGGAGCAGTACTTC. Amino acids: CASSPPGAGPREQYF.

The sample holds one count of this clone. The rearrangement links TRBV30 to TRBJ2-3; the D gene is possibly TRBD2 (5 bases). The V end was cut by 5 bases, the J end by 6 bases, with 12 bases between. CDR1 is GTSNPN, CDR2 SVGIG, per germline (reference sequence). The CDR3 runs to 12 residues. Here the CDR3 reads CAWEGTTDTQYF. The CDR3 DNA reads TGTGCCTGGGAGGGTACGACGGATACGCAGTATTTT. The full variable domain, with the rest looked up from reference TRBV30 and TRBJ2-3, is SQTIHQWPATLVQPVGSPLSLECTVEGTSNPNLYWYRQAAGRGLQLLFYSVGIGQISSEVPQNLSASRPQDRQFILSSKKLLLSDSGFYLCAWEGTTDTQYFGPGTRLTVL.

This chain links TRBV7-2 with TRBJ1-6, with TRBD1 matching 7 bases. After removal of 4 bases from V and 7 bases from J, the junction contained 7 bases not matched to a gene. Germline V gene lookup returns CDR1 SGHTA and CDR2 FQGNSA. The CDR3 has 15 residues. The CDR3 is CASSYRQGTNSPLHF. CDR3 nucleotides: TGTGCCAGCAGCTACAGACAGGGAACCAATTCACCCCTCCACTTT.

The chain recombines TRBV5-1 with TRBJ1-6; 11 nucleotides agree with TRBD1. From germline, CDR1 is SGHRS and CDR2 YFSETQ. The CDR3 length is 18 residues. V was pared by 0 bases and J by 9 bases, with 11 bases of the junction left unmatched. The CDR3 reads CASSLAARTGGYISPLHF. The CDR3 coding sequence is TGCGCCAGCAGCTTGGCCGCGAGGACAGGGGGCTACATTTCACCCCTCCACTTT.

CDR3 sequence: CASSSWGNQPQHF. CDR3 sequence (DNA): TGTGCCAGCAGTTCGTGGGGCAATCAGCCCCAGCATTTT. V is TRBV27 and J is TRBJ1-5, with D hard to call. Trimming left V 4 bases short and J 2 bases short, with 6 bases between. The germline V gene has CDR1 MNHEY and CDR2 SMNVEV (reference sequence). The CDR3 length is 13 residues.

J is TRBJ2-5 and V is TRBV5-1; D remains unclear. CDR1 and CDR2 from the germline V gene are SGHRS and YFSETQ. The length of the CDR3 is 13 residues. With 1 base removed from V and 6 bases from J, the gap between germline ends came to 10 bases. The CDR3 bases are TGCGCCAGCAGCTTGACGGTGGAGAAGACCCAGTACTTC. Translating gives CASSLTVEKTQYF.

The CDR3 sequence is CASSEILGDGEAFF. The CDR3 bases are TGTGCCAGCAGTGAAATCCTCGGGGACGGTGAAGCTTTCTTT. The chain joins TRBV2 to TRBJ1-1; perhaps TRBD1 as D (5 bases). V shed 2 bases and J shed 7 bases, with 14 bases lying between them. The CDR3 is 14 residues long. Germline V gene lookup returns CDR1 SNHLY and CDR2 FYNNEI.

This chain connects TRBV4-1 to TRBJ1-6; 8 bases line up with TRBD1. Germline values: CDR1 MGHRA, CDR2 YSYEKL. The CDR3 totals 16 residues. V trimming: 3 bases; J trimming: 6 bases; junction bases outside the gene matches: 7. The CDR3 protein is CASSHLGQGSNSPLHF. The DNA of the CDR3 is TGCGCCAGCAGCCACCTCGGACAGGGAAGTAATTCACCCCTCCACTTT.

The chain recombines TRBV28 with TRBJ2-5, with 7 bases fitting TRBD1. The CDR3 totals 15 residues. CDR1 and CDR2 (germline): MDHEN, SYDVKM. V dropped 5 bases and J dropped 1; count of bases not matched to a gene: 7. CDR3 DNA sequence: TGTGCCAGCAGTCGGGACAGAGCTATCCAAGAGACCCAGTACTTC. It is translated as CASSRDRAIQETQYF.

The chain employs TRBV12-5 and TRBJ2-7; D is unclear. In germline, CDR1 is LGHNT, CDR2 FRNRAP. V shed 2 bases and J shed 6 bases, with 11 bases lying between them. CDR3 size: 13 residues. The CDR3 reads CASGLRDTAEQYF. The CDR3 region has the DNA TGTGCTAGTGGTTTGCGAGATACAGCCGAGCAGTACTTC.

The V gene is TRBV5-1, the J gene TRBJ2-3; 10 bases fit TRBD2. The CDR3 runs 16 residues. Germline CDR1 and CDR2: SGHRS and YFSETQ. After removal of 2 bases from V and 7 bases from J, the junction contained 10 bases not matched to a gene. The CDR3 DNA sequence: TGCGCCAGCAGCTTTAGAGCGGGGGGGGGCAGGAATACGCAGTATTTT. It yields the protein CASSFRAGGGRNTQYF.

The table lists this clone with a few counts. This sequence joins TRBV28 and TRBJ1-5; D gene unclear. The CDR3 loop spans 13 amino acids. V lost 1 base and J 4 bases, leaving 5 bases between the germline ends. Germline CDR1 and CDR2: MDHEN and SYDVKM. Written as DNA, the CDR3 is TGTGCCAGCAGTTTATTGGGGAATCAGCCCCAGCATTTT. It specifies CASSLLGNQPQHF.